Below are 30 T cell receptor beta chains sequenced from a single sample in a study of cytotoxic CD8 clonotypes in ibrutinib-treated CLL. The data were produced by immunoSEQ multiplex PCR, yet TCRdb's version contains in-frame clones alone and is incomplete. The sample lists more than 150,000 clones; about two thirds were seen once. Here the sequenced sample was PBMCs, taken after 24 months of ibrutinib treatment. These receptors originate from a human donor with chronic lymphocytic leukemia.

The V and J genes are TRBV5-1 and TRBJ2-3; 13 nucleotides match TRBD2. J gave up 3 bases and V 4 bases, and 5 bases lay outside the gene matches. There are 16 residues in the CDR3. Per germline, CDR1 SGHRS and CDR2 YFSETQ. The CDR3 region has the DNA TGCGCCAGCAGCAGGACTAGCGGGAGCTTAACAGATACGCAGTATTTT. Translating it yields CASSRTSGSLTDTQYF.

The rearrangement links TRBV7-2 to TRBJ2-1; TRBD2 matches 7 bases. The CDR3 has 15 amino acids. V trimming: 1 base; J trimming: 4 bases; junction bases outside the gene matches: 4. CDR1 and CDR2 from the germline V gene are SGHTA and FQGNSA. The CDR3 coding sequence is TGTGCCAGCAGCTTAGTCGCGGGAGAGTACAATGAGCAGTTCTTC. This encodes CASSLVAGEYNEQFF. Full variable domain (outside the CDR3, taken from reference TRBV7-2 and TRBJ2-1): GAGVSQSPSNKVTEKGKDVELRCDPISGHTALYWYRQSLGQGLEFLIYFQGNSAPDKSGLPSDRFSAERTGGSVSTLTIQRTQQEDSAVYLCASSLVAGEYNEQFFGPGTRLTVL.

The chain uses TRBV28 and TRBJ1-5; D gene ambiguous. Germline V gene sequence: CDR1 MDHEN, CDR2 SYDVKM. The CDR3 is 14 amino acids. The germline V and J ends were trimmed by 9 bases and 4 bases, with 16 bases remaining between them. This CDR3 reads CASRTLIRNQPQHF. DNA for the CDR3: TGTGCCAGTAGAACCTTGATCCGAAATCAGCCCCAGCATTTT.

The chain carries TRBV27 and TRBJ2-7, with D unresolved. Germline V CDR1 and CDR2: MNHEY, SMNVEV (reference sequence). V was clipped by 0 bases and J by 3 bases, with 15 bases between them. CDR3 length: 16 residues. In DNA form, the CDR3 reads TGTGCCAGCAGTTTATCGATAATCGTGGCGAACTACGAGCAGTACTTC. It yields the protein CASSLSIIVANYEQYF.

This rearrangement joins TRBV27 to TRBJ2-3; the D gene is possibly TRBD2 (6 bases). Trimming stripped 5 bases from V and 5 bases from J, with 14 bases between. This CDR3 is 14 amino acids long. Per the germline V gene, CDR1 is MNHEY and CDR2 is SMNVEV (reference sequence). Here the CDR3 reads CASSETSLGDTQYF. CDR3 bases: TGTGCCAGCAGTGAAACTAGCTTGGGAGATACGCAGTATTTT.

The chain recombines TRBV29-1 with TRBJ1-1; D ambiguous. Deletions cut 4 bases from V and 0 bases from J, with 12 bases between. The germline V gene encodes CDR1 SQVTM and CDR2 ANQGSEA. This CDR3 has 14 amino acids. In DNA form, the CDR3 reads TGCAGCGTTGGGGGATACTTCATGAACACTGAAGCTTTCTTT. It specifies CSVGGYFMNTEAFF.

A few counts support this clone. The rearrangement joins TRBV9 to TRBJ1-5; TRBD1 might be the D (6 bases). The CDR3 is made up of 15 amino acids. Trimming pared 4 bases from V and 2 bases from J, leaving 13 bases between. Germline CDR1 is SGDLS and CDR2 is YYNGEE. In DNA form, the CDR3 reads TGTGCCAGCAGCAATCGTACAGGGCGCAATCAGCCCCAGCATTTT. Translating gives CASSNRTGRNQPQHF.

The chain links TRBV7-9 to TRBJ2-7; D gene uncertain. This CDR3 contains 12 residues. Germline V gives CDR1 SEHNR, CDR2 FQNEAQ (reference sequence). V lost 8 bases and J lost 7, with 15 bases in between. The CDR3 here is CASAGVAWEQYF. CDR3 coding DNA: TGTGCCAGCGCTGGAGTAGCTTGGGAGCAGTACTTC.

The J gene is TRBJ2-7, the V gene TRBV18; the match to TRBD2 covers 10 bases. V gave up 0 bases and J gave up 5 bases; unmatched junction bases: 4. The CDR3 contains 15 residues. In germline, CDR1 is KGHSH, CDR2 LQKENI. As DNA, the CDR3 is TGTGCCAGCTCACCACCAGCGGGAGGGCCTCACGAGCAGTACTTC. Amino acid sequence: CASSPPAGGPHEQYF.

The chain combines TRBV28 with TRBJ2-7, with TRBD2 identical over 9 bases. V shed 6 bases, J shed 2 bases, and the junction held 11 bases outside the gene matches. Germline-derived CDR1 and CDR2 are MDHEN and SYDVKM. This CDR3 spans 16 amino acids. The CDR3 region has the DNA TGTGCCAGCAGCACCCTGAGCGGGAGGTTTCCCTACGAGCAGTACTTC. Translating it yields CASSTLSGRFPYEQYF.

In this sample, this clone turned up a few times. The chain is built from TRBV27 and TRBJ2-7, with 10 positions matching TRBD2. The length of the CDR3 is 13 residues. Germline V gives CDR1 MNHEY, CDR2 SMNVEV (reference sequence). Trimming at V came to 8 bases and at J to 4 bases, leaving 5 bases not matched to a gene. CDR3 coding DNA: TGTGCCAGCCGGGGACTAGCGACGTACGAGCAGTACTTC. Its translation: CASRGLATYEQYF.

This chain's CDR3 is CASSHGMFGEQYF. CDR3 DNA: TGTGCCAGCAGCCATGGGATGTTCGGGGAGCAGTACTTC. This rearrangement joins TRBV28 to TRBJ2-7, with no clear D. The ends were cut back, 6 bases at V and 7 bases at J, with 16 bases in the middle. The germline CDR1 and CDR2 sequences are MDHEN and SYDVKM. The CDR3 is made up of 13 amino acids.

A single count supports this clone. The rearrangement uses TRBV11-2 and TRBJ2-7; 14 bases are shared with TRBD2. Germline values: CDR1 SGHAT, CDR2 FQNNGV. The CDR3 is 16 amino acids. Germline trimming cut 4 bases from V and 4 bases from J; bases unmatched to any gene: 6. This chain's CDR3 is CASSWGTSGSEYEQYF. The DNA for the CDR3 is TGTGCCAGCAGCTGGGGGACTAGCGGGAGTGAGTACGAGCAGTACTTC.

J is TRBJ2-1 and V is TRBV7-9; TRBD1 matches at 7 bases. Germline assignment: CDR1 SEHNR and CDR2 FQNEAQ (reference sequence). Losses at the gene ends were 5 bases for V and 5 bases for J; bases not matched to a gene: 15. The CDR3 is 17 residues long. CDR3 sequence reads: CASSPTPRTGINNEQFF. CDR3 nucleotide sequence: TGTGCCAGCAGCCCAACTCCAAGGACAGGAATAAACAATGAGCAGTTCTTC.

The rearrangement links TRBV2 to TRBJ2-5; TRBD2 agrees at 10 bases. J was trimmed by 7 bases and V by 1 base; bases with no gene match: 3. This CDR3 is built from 14 residues. Germline CDR1 reads SNHLY; CDR2 reads FYNNEI. The CDR3 DNA follows: TGTGCCAGCAGTGAAGGCTCTAGCGGGAGGACCCAGTACTTC. As protein: CASSEGSSGRTQYF.

The CDR3 spells CATSRGLASATYNEQFF. For the CDR3, the DNA is TGTGCCACCAGCAGAGGATTAGCTAGCGCAACCTACAATGAGCAGTTCTTC. The chain links TRBV15 to TRBJ2-1; D perhaps matches TRBD2 (6 bases). Germline V CDR1 and CDR2: LNHNV, YYDKDF (reference sequence). The CDR3 is made up of 17 amino acids. Trimming stripped 1 base from V and 2 bases from J, with 15 bases between.

V gene TRBV30 combines with J gene TRBJ2-7, with 7 bases fitting TRBD1. The trim removed 2 bases at V and 4 bases at J, leaving 8 bases unmatched. Germline V lookup: CDR1 GTSNPN, CDR2 SVGIG (reference sequence). The CDR3 length is 14 residues. The CDR3 DNA follows: TGTGCCTGGAGTTGGGACAGCAGACTATACGAGCAGTACTTC. This codes for CAWSWDSRLYEQYF.

The CDR3 nucleotides read TGTGCCAGCAGCAAGGGACTACAATCCTACGAGCAGTACTTC. Amino acid sequence: CASSKGLQSYEQYF. V and J are TRBV13 and TRBJ2-7; TRBD2 agrees at 7 bases. Germline V gene data show CDR1 as PRHDT and CDR2 as FYEKMQ (reference sequence). The CDR3 loop spans 14 amino acids. V shed 5 bases, J shed 1 base, and the junction held 5 bases outside the gene matches.

This chain joins TRBV14 and TRBJ1-5; D is unresolved. The CDR3 sequence is 13 residues long. CDR1 and CDR2 from the germline V gene are SGHDN and FVKESK. V was trimmed by 2 bases and J by 4 bases, leaving 6 bases between them. The CDR3 DNA is TGTGCCAGCAGCCAATACAGAAATCAGCCCCAGCATTTT. It specifies CASSQYRNQPQHF.

The chain combines TRBV12-5 with TRBJ2-5; weak D call: TRBD1 (5 bases). Germline V gene lookup returns CDR1 LGHNT and CDR2 FRNRAP. Trimming took 3 bases from V and 1 from J, leaving 6 bases between them. CDR3 length: 13 residues. The DNA of the CDR3 is TGTGCTAGTGGTTTAAGGGGCCAAGAGACCCAGTACTTC. It encodes CASGLRGQETQYF.

The V gene is TRBV6-5, the J gene TRBJ2-7; 7 nucleotides agree with TRBD2. Germline values: CDR1 MNHEY, CDR2 SVGAGI. The CDR3 consists of 14 residues. V lost 1 base to trimming and J lost 3 bases; unmatched junction nucleotides: 3. In DNA, the CDR3 is TGTGCCAGCAGTTACTACGGGACTAACTACGAGCAGTACTTC. Amino acids: CASSYYGTNYEQYF.

This clone was seen a handful of times. The chain combines TRBV7-8 with TRBJ1-5; D gene ambiguous. The V end was cut by 4 bases, the J end by 7 bases, with 14 bases between. Looked up from germline, CDR1 is SGHVS and CDR2 is FQNEAQ. This CDR3 spans 14 amino acids. Here the CDR3 DNA reads TGTGCCAGCAGCTCAACCCCTGGGGAACAGCCCCAGCATTTT. Translating gives CASSSTPGEQPQHF.

V is TRBV10-1 and J is TRBJ2-5; 12 bases line up with TRBD2. V lost 10 bases and J lost 4; bases outside the gene matches: 10. CDR1 and CDR2 from the germline V gene are WNHNN and SYGVQD (reference sequence). This CDR3 is 15 amino acids long. DNA for the CDR3: TGCGCCAATAAGACTAGCGGGAGAGTGGCAGAGACCCAGTACTTC. This codes for CANKTSGRVAETQYF.

This clone has a handful of counts. This sequence joins TRBV29-1 and TRBJ2-7; TRBD2 aligns across 9 bases. The germline gives CDR1 SQVTM, CDR2 ANQGSEA. V was clipped by 1 base and J by 1 base; unmatched bases: 2. This CDR3 is built from 14 residues. CDR3 nucleotide sequence: TGCAGCGTTGAAGCTAGCGGGAATTCCTACGAGCAGTACTTC. It is translated as CSVEASGNSYEQYF.

The V gene is TRBV6-6, the J gene TRBJ2-7; D gene ambiguous. From germline, CDR1 is MNHNY and CDR2 SVGAGI (reference sequence). The length of the CDR3 is 11 residues. The V end was cut by 5 bases, the J end by 3 bases, with 5 bases between. CDR3 protein: CASSNHYEQYF. DNA for the CDR3: TGTGCCAGCAGTAACCACTACGAGCAGTACTTC.

This rearrangement joins TRBV7-9 to TRBJ1-5; no clear D. Germline loops: CDR1 SEHNR, CDR2 FQNEAQ (reference sequence). This CDR3 spans 12 amino acids. Between the trimmed V and J ends, which lost 3 bases and 6 bases, there was a span of 6 bases. The CDR3 bases are TGTGCCAGCAGCTTTGAAAGTCAGCCCCAGCATTTT. It encodes CASSFESQPQHF.

This clone was counted only a few times. The chain links TRBV9 to TRBJ1-2, with D possibly matching TRBD1 (6 bases). Trimming took 3 bases from V and 6 from J, leaving 9 bases between them. The germline CDR1 and CDR2 sequences are SGDLS and YYNGEE. CDR3 length equals 12 residues. This chain's CDR3 is CASSAGHNGYTF. The CDR3 bases are TGTGCCAGCAGCGCGGGACACAATGGCTACACCTTC.

The chain combines TRBV4-3 with TRBJ2-7; D is undetermined. Germline V gene lookup returns CDR1 LGHNA and CDR2 YSLEER. Trimming left V 0 bases short and J 3 bases short, with 18 bases between. This CDR3 has 17 residues. This chain's CDR3 is CASSQDSLRAVSYEQYF. CDR3 DNA: TGCGCCAGCAGCCAAGATTCTTTACGCGCGGTCAGCTACGAGCAGTACTTC.

This chain uses TRBV28 with TRBJ1-2; D call uncertain. Trimming removed 3 bases at V and 5 bases at J, with 10 bases between. The CDR3 covers 13 residues. The germline gives CDR1 MDHEN, CDR2 SYDVKM. The CDR3: CASSLLAPYGYTF. CDR3 DNA: TGTGCCAGCAGTTTGTTGGCTCCTTATGGCTACACCTTC.

This clone was picked up a small number of times. The V call is TRBV28, the J call TRBJ2-1; D not certain. CDR3 length: 13 amino acids. Trimming left V 3 bases short and J 6 bases short, with 9 bases between. Per the germline V gene, CDR1 is MDHEN and CDR2 is SYDVKM. The CDR3 region has the DNA TGTGCCAGCAGTTTTTGGGAAGTCAATGAGCAGTTCTTC. Amino acid sequence: CASSFWEVNEQFF.